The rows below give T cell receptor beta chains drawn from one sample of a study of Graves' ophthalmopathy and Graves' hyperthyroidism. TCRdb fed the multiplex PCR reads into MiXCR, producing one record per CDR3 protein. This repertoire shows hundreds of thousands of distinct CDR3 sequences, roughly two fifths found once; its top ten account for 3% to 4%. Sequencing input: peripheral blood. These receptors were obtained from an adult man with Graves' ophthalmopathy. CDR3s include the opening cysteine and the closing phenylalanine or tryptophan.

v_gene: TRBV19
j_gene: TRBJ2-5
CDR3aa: CASTPDRGKTQYF

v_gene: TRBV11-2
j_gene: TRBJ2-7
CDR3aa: CAVRGGQGAYEQYF

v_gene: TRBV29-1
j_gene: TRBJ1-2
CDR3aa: CSVDERGVYTF

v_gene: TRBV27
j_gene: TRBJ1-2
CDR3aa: CASSPRVSYGYTF

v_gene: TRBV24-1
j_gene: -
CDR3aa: CATSDFRREGYNEQFF

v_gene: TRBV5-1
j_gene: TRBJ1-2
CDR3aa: CASSPVRTNYGYTF

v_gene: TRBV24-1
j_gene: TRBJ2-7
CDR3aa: CASSLKGTDYEQYF

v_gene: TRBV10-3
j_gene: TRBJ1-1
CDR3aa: CAITGAIGNTEAFF

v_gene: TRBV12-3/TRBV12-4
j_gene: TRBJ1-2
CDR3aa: CASSTQGIGYTF

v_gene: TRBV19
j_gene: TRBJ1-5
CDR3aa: CATKGSNQPQHF

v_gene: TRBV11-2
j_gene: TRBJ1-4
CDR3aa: CASSVGDSPNEKLFF

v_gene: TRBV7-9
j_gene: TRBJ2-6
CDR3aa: CASSPVQGGANVLTF

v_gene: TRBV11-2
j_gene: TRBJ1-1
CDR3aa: CASRWTGMNTEAFF

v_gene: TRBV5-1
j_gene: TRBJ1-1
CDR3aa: CASSPRTSLNTEAFF

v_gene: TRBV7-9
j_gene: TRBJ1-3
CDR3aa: CASSLDSGTGYTIHF

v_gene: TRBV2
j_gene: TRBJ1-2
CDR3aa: CASRIQGDGYTF

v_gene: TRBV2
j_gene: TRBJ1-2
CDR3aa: CASSEVRQGYTF

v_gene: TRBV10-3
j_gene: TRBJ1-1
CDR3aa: CAISESGTGGEGTEAFF

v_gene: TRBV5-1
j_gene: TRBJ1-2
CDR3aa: CASSPDGVQAYGYTF

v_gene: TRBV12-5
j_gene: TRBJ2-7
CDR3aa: CASAFSGLTYEQYF

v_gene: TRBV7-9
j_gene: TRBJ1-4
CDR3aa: CASSQEGAINEKLFF

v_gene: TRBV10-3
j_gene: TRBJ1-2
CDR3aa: CASSEGTAYGYTF

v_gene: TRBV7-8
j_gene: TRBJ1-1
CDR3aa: CASSPRARGEAFF

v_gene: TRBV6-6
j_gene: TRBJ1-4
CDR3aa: CASSYLGFNDKLFF

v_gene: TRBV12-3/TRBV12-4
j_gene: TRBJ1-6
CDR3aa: CASSFLHSPLHF

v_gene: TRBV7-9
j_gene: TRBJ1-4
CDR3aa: CASSPRTGTNEKLFF

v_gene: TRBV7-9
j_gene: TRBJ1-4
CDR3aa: CASSSTYRQGTAEKLFF

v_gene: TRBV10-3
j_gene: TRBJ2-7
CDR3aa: CAISGLAGGPPSSYEQYF

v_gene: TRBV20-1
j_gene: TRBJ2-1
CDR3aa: CSAGNNEQFF

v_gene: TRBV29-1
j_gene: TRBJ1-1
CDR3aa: CSFSLGTGNTEAFF

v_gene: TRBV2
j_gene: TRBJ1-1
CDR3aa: CAWSGGSTEAFF

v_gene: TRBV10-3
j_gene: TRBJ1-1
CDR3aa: CAISRGTVVNTEAFF

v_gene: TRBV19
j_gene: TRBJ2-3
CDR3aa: CASRGSSTDTQYF

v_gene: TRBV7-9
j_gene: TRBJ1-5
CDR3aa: CASSSVQTGRRRNQPQHF

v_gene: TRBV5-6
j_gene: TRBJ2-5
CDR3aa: CASSHSGQETQYF

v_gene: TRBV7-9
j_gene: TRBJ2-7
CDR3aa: CASSSDRTYEQYF

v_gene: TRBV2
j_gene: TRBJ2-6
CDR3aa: CASSEPAAGANVLTF

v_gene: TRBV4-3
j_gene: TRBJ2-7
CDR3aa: CASSQDSARPTYEQYF

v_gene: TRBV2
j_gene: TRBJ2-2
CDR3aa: CASSHRDRGFAGELFF

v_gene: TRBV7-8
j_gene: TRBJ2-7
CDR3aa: CASSPGLARYEQYF

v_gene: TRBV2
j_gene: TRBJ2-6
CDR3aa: CASSLRRGAGANVLTF

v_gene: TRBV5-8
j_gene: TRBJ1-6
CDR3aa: CASANKQGGNSPLHF

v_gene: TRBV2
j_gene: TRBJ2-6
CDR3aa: CASSHYTGANVLTF